A single TCR beta chain is shown here with its context. As yet, its antigen is unknown. The sample comes from a study of blood T cells in healthy people across ages. As for the study in general: T cells yielded about one barcoded beta molecule per two cells through template switching.

For the second PCR, which ran for 7 to 11 cycles, a sample-barcoded 5' primer and a J-beta primer mix were used. One entry per CDR3 protein results from TCRdb running MiXCR on the 5' RACE reads. Altogether under 2,000,000 distinct CDR3 sequences are present, 40% to 55% being singletons, with the ten largest covering about 2.1%. Study results and limitations: Across the age range, TCR beta diversity per million T cells fell in a roughly linear way.

This receptor was obtained from a middle-aged woman in good health. The sequenced sample consisted of blood.

The CDR3 region is CASSDAHGRGGIPIYSNQPQHF. The CDR3 DNA reads TGTGCCAGCAGCGACGCCCACGGCAGGGGAGGCATCCCCATATATAGCAATCAGCCCCAGCATTTT. The chain uses TRBV28 and TRBJ1-5, with D maybe TRBD1 (6 bases). The germline V gene has CDR1 MDHEN and CDR2 SYDVKM. V lost 6 bases and J lost 0, with 33 bases in between. The CDR3 loop spans 22 amino acids.